One sample yielded the 14 T cell receptor beta chains listed below, sequenced in a study of shared clonotypes between healthy human individuals (dated by TCRdb to about 2020). To prepare the library, the immunoSEQ multiplex PCR assay was applied. TCRdb retrieved this table from immuneACCESS and kept in-frame rearrangements only. Not all clones are present; in checked studies, unresolved V genes account for under half, and no reason is known for the remainder. For this sample there are about 330,000 clones; 74% appear just once. The ten largest account for 10% of the sample. The sequenced sample was memory CD4+ T cells sorted from blood. In the paper's terms, the cell subset or site label means: CD45RA-negative fraction. These receptors all come from a man aged 30 to 39 in good health.

This rearrangement joins TRBV14 to TRBJ1-3; no firm D call. V was trimmed by 6 bases and J by 0 bases, leaving 6 bases between them. CDR1 SGHDN and CDR2 FVKESK come from the germline V gene. The CDR3 has 13 residues. The CDR3 is CASRPSSGNTIYF. The CDR3 DNA follows: TGTGCCAGCAGGCCCAGCTCTGGAAACACCATATATTTT.

The chain employs TRBV28 and TRBJ2-1, with TRBD1 matching 7 bases. Germline V gives CDR1 MDHEN, CDR2 SYDVKM. The CDR3 extends over 16 amino acids. V was pared by 6 bases and J by 10 bases, with 18 bases of the junction left unmatched. In nucleotides, the CDR3 is TGTGCCAGCAGCACGCCCGCAGGGGGTCTGGGGTGGGAGCAGTTCTTC. Translation gives CASSTPAGGLGWEQFF.

The rearrangement links TRBV6-1 to TRBJ2-1, with a possible D match to TRBD1 (6 bases). The CDR3 consists of 17 residues. In germline, CDR1 is MNHNS, CDR2 SASEGT. V shed 0 bases and J shed 1 base, with 13 bases lying between them. In DNA, the CDR3 is TGTGCCAGCAGTGAAGCTTTCCAGGGGTTATCCTACAATGAGCAGTTCTTC. It is translated as CASSEAFQGLSYNEQFF.

This clone came up a few times. This chain uses TRBV2 with TRBJ2-2; D might be TRBD2 (5 bases). The CDR3 covers 15 residues. Germline lookup yields CDR1 SNHLY and CDR2 FYNNEI. The V gene lost 1 base and the J gene lost 4 bases, with 10 bases spanning the gap. Here the CDR3 reads CASSEGRARTGELFF. The CDR3 coding sequence is TGTGCCAGCAGTGAAGGGCGGGCGCGCACCGGGGAGCTGTTTTTT.

CDR3 protein: CASSSAGFFNGYTF. In DNA form, the CDR3 reads TGTGCCAGTAGCTCCGCAGGTTTTTTCAATGGCTACACCTTC. The chain is built from TRBV19 and TRBJ1-2; D ambiguous. V dropped 6 bases and J dropped 6 bases, with 17 bases sitting between them. Germline V gives CDR1 LNHDA, CDR2 SQIVND (reference sequence). The CDR3 runs 14 residues.

The J gene is TRBJ2-1, the V gene TRBV30, with 8 nucleotides matching TRBD1. Germline lookup yields CDR1 GTSNPN and CDR2 SVGIG (reference sequence). The CDR3 is 13 residues long. With V trimmed by 4 bases and J by 12 bases, 11 bases remained unmatched. Here the CDR3 reads CAWTFGQGKGQFF. Written as DNA, the CDR3 is TGTGCCTGGACGTTTGGACAGGGTAAAGGGCAGTTCTTC.

The chain carries TRBV28 and TRBJ1-2; D call uncertain. Germline V lookup: CDR1 MDHEN, CDR2 SYDVKM. V was trimmed by 8 bases and J by 0 bases, leaving 16 bases between them. The CDR3 length is 15 residues. The CDR3 here is CASHLSGSSNYGYTF. CDR3 in DNA: TGTGCCAGCCACCTCTCGGGGAGCTCTAACTATGGCTACACCTTC.

The V and J genes are TRBV30 and TRBJ2-7, with unresolved D. With 0 bases removed from V and 3 bases from J, the gap between germline ends came to 9 bases. The CDR3 length is 13 residues. Germline lookup yields CDR1 GTSNPN and CDR2 SVGIG (reference sequence). For the CDR3, the DNA is TGTGCCTGGAGTGTACGCTCTAACTACGAGCAGTACTTC. Its translation: CAWSVRSNYEQYF.

The rearrangement joins TRBV25-1 to TRBJ2-3; tentatively, D is TRBD1 (5 bases). CDR1 is MGHDK, CDR2 SYGVNS, per germline. This CDR3 has 16 amino acids. Deletions cut 2 bases from V and 9 bases from J, with 21 bases between. Written as DNA, the CDR3 is TGTGCCAGCAGTGAACCTGGGAAGGCAGGGAAGGGCACGCAGTATTTT. This translates into CASSEPGKAGKGTQYF.

This clone was observed once. This chain connects TRBV7-9 to TRBJ2-1; 16 nucleotides agree with TRBD2. In germline, CDR1 is SEHNR, CDR2 FQNEAQ (reference sequence). The CDR3 extends over 19 amino acids. The junction had 7 bases not matched to a gene; V was cut back by 5 bases and J by 0 bases. CDR3 protein: CASSDPGLAGGFSYNEQFF. The CDR3 DNA is TGTGCCAGCAGCGACCCGGGACTAGCGGGAGGGTTCTCCTACAATGAGCAGTTCTTC.

This clone was observed a handful of times. J is TRBJ2-7 and V is TRBV7-8; 7 bases map to TRBD1. From germline, CDR1 is SGHVS and CDR2 FQNEAQ. J lost 3 bases, V lost 5 bases, and 7 bases had no gene match. The CDR3 runs to 14 residues. The CDR3 reads CASSLGTANYEQYF. The CDR3 DNA is TGTGCCAGCAGCCTCGGGACAGCGAACTACGAGCAGTACTTC.

The rearrangement joins TRBV29-1 to TRBJ2-2; 12 bases are shared with TRBD2. The CDR3 totals 14 residues. After removal of 7 bases from V and 3 bases from J, the junction contained 3 bases not matched to a gene. Germline CDR1 reads SQVTM; CDR2 reads ANQGSEA. In DNA form, the CDR3 reads TGCAGCGCACTAGCGGGAGGAGACACCGGGGAGCTGTTTTTT. This encodes CSALAGGDTGELFF.

This clone was picked up a small number of times. CDR3 DNA: TGTGCCAGTAGTAACGGGAGGGCCTACAATGAGCAGTTCTTC. Residues: CASSNGRAYNEQFF. The J gene is TRBJ2-1, the V gene TRBV19; 8 bases fit TRBD2. The junction had 1 base not matched to a gene; V was cut back by 4 bases and J by 2 bases. This CDR3 is built from 14 residues. Germline CDR1 and CDR2: LNHDA and SQIVND (reference sequence).

This sequence joins TRBV5-6 and TRBJ2-7, with 7 bases lining up with TRBD2. CDR3 size: 14 residues. The junction had 6 bases not matched to a gene; V was cut back by 4 bases and J by 2 bases. Germline lookup yields CDR1 SGHDT and CDR2 YYEEEE. CDR3 nucleotide sequence: TGTGCCAGCAGCGAGACTAGCAGGACCTACGAGCAGTACTTC. It translates to CASSETSRTYEQYF.